This record looks at one TCR beta chain sequence and its context. The antigen is unknown. Investigators spread the genomic DNA of each subset evenly over several immunoSEQ plates. Assay: immunoSEQ multiplex PCR; the TCRdb copy retains only in-frame clones and omits some. The data hold about 1 million clones, with about 80% observed a single time. Germline-derived CDR1 and CDR2 are LNHNV and YYDKDF (reference sequence). This CDR3 comprises 15 residues. V was clipped by 1 base and J by 11 bases; unmatched bases: 8. The study drew all its donors from Caucasian adults living in Nashville, Tennessee. Memory CD4+ cells were the fraction left after CD45RA+ naive selection. These data belong to a study of shared clonotypes between healthy human individuals. Findings and limits, study-wide: With a handful of donors compared, 4.5% to 6.5% of naive CD4 clonotypes were shared.

This TCR was recovered from a man aged 18 to 30 in good health. The material sequenced was memory CD4+ T cells sorted from blood. Documented subset: CD45RA-negative fraction. This chain links TRBV15 with TRBJ1-6, with TRBD1 matching 7 bases. CDR3 sequence reads: CATSRGTGAKAPLHF. The CDR3, as DNA: TGTGCCACCAGCAGAGGGACAGGTGCGAAAGCACCCCTCCACTTT.